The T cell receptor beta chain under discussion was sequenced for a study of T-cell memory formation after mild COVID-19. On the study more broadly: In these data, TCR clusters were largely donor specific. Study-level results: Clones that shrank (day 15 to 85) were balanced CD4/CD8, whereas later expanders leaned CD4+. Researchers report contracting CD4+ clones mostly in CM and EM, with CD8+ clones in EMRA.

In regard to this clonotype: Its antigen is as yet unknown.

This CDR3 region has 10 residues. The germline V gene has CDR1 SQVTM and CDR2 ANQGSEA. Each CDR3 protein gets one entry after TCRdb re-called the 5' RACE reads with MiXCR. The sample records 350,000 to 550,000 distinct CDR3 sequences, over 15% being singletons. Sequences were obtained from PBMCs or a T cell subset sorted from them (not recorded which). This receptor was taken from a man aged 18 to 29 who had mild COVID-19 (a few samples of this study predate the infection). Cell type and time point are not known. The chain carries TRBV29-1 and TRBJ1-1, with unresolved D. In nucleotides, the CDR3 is TGCTGCGCGGCGAACACTGAAGCTTTCTTT. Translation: CCAANTEAFF.